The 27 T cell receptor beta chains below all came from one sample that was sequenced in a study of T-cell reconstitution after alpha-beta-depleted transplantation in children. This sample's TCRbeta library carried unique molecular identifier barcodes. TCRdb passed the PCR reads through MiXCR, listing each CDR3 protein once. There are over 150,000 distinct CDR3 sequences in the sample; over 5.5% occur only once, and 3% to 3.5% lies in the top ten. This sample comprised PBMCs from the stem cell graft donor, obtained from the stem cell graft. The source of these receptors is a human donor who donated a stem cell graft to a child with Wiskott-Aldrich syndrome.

The chain's CDR3 is CAVGGDGYTF. Written as DNA, the CDR3 is TGTGCCGTAGGTGGCGATGGCTACACCTTC. The V call is TRBV12-3 or TRBV12-4, the J call TRBJ1-2; D unclear. V was clipped by 11 bases and J by 6 bases, with 10 bases between them. This CDR3 spans 10 amino acids.

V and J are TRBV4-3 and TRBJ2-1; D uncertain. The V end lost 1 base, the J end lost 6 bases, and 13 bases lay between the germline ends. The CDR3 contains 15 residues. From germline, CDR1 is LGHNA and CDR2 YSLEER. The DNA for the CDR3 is TGCGCCAGCAGCCAAGGTCTCAATTCTGGCAATGAGCAGTTCTTC. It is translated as CASSQGLNSGNEQFF.

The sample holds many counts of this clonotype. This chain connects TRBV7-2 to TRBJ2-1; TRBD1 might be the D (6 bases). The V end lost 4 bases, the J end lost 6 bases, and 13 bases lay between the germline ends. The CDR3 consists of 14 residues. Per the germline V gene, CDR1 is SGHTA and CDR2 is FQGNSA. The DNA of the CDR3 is TGTGCCAGCAGCTGGGCCCGACAGGCCAATGAGCAGTTCTTC. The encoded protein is CASSWARQANEQFF.

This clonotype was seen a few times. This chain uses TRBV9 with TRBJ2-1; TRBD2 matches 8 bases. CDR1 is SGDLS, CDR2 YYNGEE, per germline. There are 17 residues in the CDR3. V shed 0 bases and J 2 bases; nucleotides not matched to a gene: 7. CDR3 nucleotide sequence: TGTGCCAGCAGCGTAGGGTGGGGCGGGAGGACCTACAATGAGCAGTTCTTC. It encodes CASSVGWGGRTYNEQFF.

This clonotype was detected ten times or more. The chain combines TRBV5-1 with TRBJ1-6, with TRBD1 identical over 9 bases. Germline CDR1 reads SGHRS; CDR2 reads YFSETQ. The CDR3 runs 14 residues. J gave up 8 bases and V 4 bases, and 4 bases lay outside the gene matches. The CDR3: CASSPGTGYSPLHF. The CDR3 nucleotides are TGCGCCAGCAGCCCCGGGACAGGGTATTCACCCCTCCACTTT.

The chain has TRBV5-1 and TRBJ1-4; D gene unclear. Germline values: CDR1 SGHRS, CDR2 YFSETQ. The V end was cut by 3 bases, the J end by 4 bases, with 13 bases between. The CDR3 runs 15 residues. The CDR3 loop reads CASSSLDRFNEKLFF. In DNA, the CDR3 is TGCGCCAGCAGCTCACTGGACCGTTTTAATGAAAAACTGTTTTTT.

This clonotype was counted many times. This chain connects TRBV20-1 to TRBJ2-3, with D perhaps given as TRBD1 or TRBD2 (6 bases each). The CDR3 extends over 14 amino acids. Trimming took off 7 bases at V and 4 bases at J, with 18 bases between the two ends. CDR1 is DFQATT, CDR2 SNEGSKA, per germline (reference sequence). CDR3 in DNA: TGCAGTGTCGGGTCGGGGGCTGGCGCAGATACGCAGTATTTT. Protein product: CSVGSGAGADTQYF.

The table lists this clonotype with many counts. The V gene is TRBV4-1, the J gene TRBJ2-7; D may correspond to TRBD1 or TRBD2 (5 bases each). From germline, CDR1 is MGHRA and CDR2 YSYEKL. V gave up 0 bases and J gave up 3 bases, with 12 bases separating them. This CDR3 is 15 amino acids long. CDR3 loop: CASSQEGDGNYEQYF. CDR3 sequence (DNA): TGCGCCAGCAGCCAAGAGGGGGACGGGAACTACGAGCAGTACTTC.

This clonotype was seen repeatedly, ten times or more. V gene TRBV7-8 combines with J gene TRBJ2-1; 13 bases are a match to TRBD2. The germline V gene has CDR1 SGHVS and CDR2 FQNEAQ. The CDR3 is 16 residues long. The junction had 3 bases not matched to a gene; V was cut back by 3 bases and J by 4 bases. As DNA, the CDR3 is TGTGCCAGCAGCTTCCGGACTAGCGGGAGATACAATGAGCAGTTCTTC. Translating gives CASSFRTSGRYNEQFF.

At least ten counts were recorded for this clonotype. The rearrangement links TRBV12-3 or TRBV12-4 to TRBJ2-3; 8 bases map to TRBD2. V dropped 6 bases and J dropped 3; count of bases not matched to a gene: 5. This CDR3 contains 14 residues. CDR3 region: CASRTGGRTDTQYF. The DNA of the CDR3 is TGTGCCAGCAGGACAGGCGGGAGGACAGATACGCAGTATTTT.

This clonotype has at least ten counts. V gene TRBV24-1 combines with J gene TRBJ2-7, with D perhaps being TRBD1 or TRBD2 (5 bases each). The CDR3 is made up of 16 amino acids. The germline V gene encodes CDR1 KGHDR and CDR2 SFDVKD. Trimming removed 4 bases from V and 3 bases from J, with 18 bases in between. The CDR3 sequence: CATSDQGAGLDYEQYF. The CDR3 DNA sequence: TGTGCCACCAGTGACCAAGGGGCAGGACTGGACTACGAGCAGTACTTC.

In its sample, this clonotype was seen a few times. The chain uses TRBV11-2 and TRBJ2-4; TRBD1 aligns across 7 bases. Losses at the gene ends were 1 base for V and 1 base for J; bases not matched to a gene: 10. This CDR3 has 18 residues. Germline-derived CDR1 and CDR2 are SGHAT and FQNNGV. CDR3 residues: CASSLGRQRGLAKNIQYF. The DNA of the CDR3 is TGTGCCAGCAGCTTAGGAAGGCAAAGGGGGCTCGCCAAAAACATTCAGTACTTC.

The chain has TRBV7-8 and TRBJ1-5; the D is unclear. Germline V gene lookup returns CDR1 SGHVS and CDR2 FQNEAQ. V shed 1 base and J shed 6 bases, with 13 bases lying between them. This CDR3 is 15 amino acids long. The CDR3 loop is CASSLVLEKGQPQHF. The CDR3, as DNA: TGTGCCAGCAGCTTAGTACTGGAAAAGGGTCAGCCCCAGCATTTT.

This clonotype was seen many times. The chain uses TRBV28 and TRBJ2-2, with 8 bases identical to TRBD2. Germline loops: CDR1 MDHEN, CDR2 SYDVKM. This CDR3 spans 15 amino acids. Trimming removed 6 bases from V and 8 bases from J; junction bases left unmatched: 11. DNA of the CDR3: TGTGCCAGCAGGCTTAGTAGCGGGATAGGAGGGGAGCTGTTTTTT. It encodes CASRLSSGIGGELFF. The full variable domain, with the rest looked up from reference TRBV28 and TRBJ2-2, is DVKVTQSSRYLVKRTGEKVFLECVQDMDHENMFWYRQDPGLGLRLIYFSYDVKMKEKGDIPEGYSVSREKKERFSLILESASTNQTSMYLCASRLSSGIGGELFFGEGSRLTVL.

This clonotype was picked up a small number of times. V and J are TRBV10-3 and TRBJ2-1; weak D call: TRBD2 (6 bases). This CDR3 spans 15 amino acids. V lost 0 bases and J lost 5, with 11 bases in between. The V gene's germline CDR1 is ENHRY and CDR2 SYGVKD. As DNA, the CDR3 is TGTGCCATCAGTGAGTCTACCCCGGGAGACAATGAGCAGTTCTTC. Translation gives CAISESTPGDNEQFF.

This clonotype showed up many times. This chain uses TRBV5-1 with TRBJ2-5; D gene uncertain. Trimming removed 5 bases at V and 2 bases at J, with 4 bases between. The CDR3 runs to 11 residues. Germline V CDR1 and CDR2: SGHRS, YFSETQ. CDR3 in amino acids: CASREQETQYF. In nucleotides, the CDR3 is TGCGCCAGCAGGGAGCAAGAGACCCAGTACTTC.

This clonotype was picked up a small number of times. The CDR3 loop is CATSSGQGADTQYF. CDR3 in DNA: TGTGCCACCAGCAGCGGACAGGGGGCAGATACGCAGTATTTT. The chain joins TRBV15 to TRBJ2-3; 10 nucleotides match TRBD1. J was trimmed by 4 bases and V by 3 bases; bases with no gene match: 1. Germline CDR1 and CDR2: LNHNV and YYDKDF (reference sequence). CDR3 length: 14 amino acids.

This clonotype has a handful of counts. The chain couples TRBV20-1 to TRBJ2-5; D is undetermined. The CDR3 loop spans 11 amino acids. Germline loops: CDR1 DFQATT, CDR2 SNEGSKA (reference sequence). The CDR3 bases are TGCAGCACTCCGAGCTGGGAGACCCAGTACTTC. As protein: CSTPSWETQYF.

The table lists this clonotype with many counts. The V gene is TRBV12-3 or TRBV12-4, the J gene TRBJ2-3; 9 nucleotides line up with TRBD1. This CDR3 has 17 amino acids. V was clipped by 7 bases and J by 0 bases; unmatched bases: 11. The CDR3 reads CASTMDRGFVSTDTQYF. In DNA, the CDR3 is TGTGCCAGCACCATGGACAGGGGATTCGTCAGCACAGATACGCAGTATTTT.

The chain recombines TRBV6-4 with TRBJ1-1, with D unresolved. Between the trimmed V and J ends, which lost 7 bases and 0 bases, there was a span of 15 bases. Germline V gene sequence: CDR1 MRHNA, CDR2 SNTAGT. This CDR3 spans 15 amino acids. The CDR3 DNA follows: TGTGCCAGCACTCCGGAGGGTACCCTGAACACTGAAGCTTTCTTT. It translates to CASTPEGTLNTEAFF.

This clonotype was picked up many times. The DNA for the CDR3 is TGCAGCTCTTCCGGGGATGGAGGCACAGATACGCAGTATTTT. Residues: CSSSGDGGTDTQYF. The chain joins TRBV29-1 to TRBJ2-3; weak D call: TRBD2 (5 bases). This CDR3 has 14 residues. Germline CDR1 reads SQVTM; CDR2 reads ANQGSEA. The germline V and J ends were trimmed by 8 bases and 1 base, with 16 bases remaining between them.

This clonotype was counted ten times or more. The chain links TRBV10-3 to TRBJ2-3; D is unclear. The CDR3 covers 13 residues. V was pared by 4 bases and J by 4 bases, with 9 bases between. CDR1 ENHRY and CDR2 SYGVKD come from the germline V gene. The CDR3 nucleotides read TGTGCCATCAGTGCCTCTGGGTCAGATACGCAGTATTTT. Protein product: CAISASGSDTQYF.

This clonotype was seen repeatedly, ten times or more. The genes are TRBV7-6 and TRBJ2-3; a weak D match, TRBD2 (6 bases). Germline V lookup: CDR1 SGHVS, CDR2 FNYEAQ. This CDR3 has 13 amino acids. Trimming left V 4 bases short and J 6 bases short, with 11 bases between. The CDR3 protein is CASSSSGDDTQYF. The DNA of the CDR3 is TGTGCCAGCAGCTCCTCGGGGGACGATACGCAGTATTTT.

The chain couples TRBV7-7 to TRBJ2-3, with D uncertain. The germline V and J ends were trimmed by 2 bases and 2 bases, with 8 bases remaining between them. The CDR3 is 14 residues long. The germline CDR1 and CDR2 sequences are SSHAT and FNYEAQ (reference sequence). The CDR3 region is CASSLLPNTDTQYF. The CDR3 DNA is TGTGCCAGCAGCTTATTGCCCAACACAGATACGCAGTATTTT. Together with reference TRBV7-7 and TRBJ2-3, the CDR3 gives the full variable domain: GAGVSQSPRYKVTKRGQDVTLRCDPISSHATLYWYQQALGQGPEFLTYFNYEAQPDKSGLPSDRFSAERPEGSISTLTIQRTEQRDSAMYRCASSLLPNTDTQYFGPGTRLTVL.

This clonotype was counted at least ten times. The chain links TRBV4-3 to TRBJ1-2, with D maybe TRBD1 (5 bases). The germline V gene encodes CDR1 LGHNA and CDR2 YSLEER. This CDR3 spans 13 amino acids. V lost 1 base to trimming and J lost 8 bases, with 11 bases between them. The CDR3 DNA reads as TGCGCCAGCAGCCAAGTCGTCCAGGGAGGCTACACCTTC. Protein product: CASSQVVQGGYTF.

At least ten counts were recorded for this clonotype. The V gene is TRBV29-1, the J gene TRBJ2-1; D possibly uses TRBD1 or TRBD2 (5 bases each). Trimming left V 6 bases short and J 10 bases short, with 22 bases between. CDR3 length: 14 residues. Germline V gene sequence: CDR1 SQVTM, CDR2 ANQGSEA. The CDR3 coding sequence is TGCAGCGTAGATAGCAGGGCCACCCCGGGGGAGCAGTTCTTC. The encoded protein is CSVDSRATPGEQFF.

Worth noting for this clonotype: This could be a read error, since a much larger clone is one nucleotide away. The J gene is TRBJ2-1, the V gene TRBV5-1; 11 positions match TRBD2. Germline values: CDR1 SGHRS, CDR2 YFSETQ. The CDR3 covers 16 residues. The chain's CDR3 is CASSAERLAGGNEKFF. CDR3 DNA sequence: TGCGCCAGCAGCGCCGAACGGCTAGCGGGAGGCAATGAGAAGTTCTTC.